This T cell receptor beta chain was sequenced in a study of blood T cell repertoires in COVID-19. Authors' data handling: Scientists estimated how many nucleated cells there were by amplifying reference gene primers. The data were produced by immunoSEQ multiplex PCR, yet TCRdb's version contains in-frame clones alone and is incomplete. V and J calls and clone size are copied from that table; D and trimming were computed from the DNA. This sample has 75,000 to 100,000 clones, with roughly 84% found just once. The ends were cut back, 5 bases at V and 5 bases at J, with 9 bases in the middle. Germline V lookup: CDR1 MNHEY, CDR2 SMNVEV (reference sequence). The CDR3 has 12 residues. In its sample, this clone was seen once.

The clonotype originates from a woman older than 75 with acute or convalescent COVID-19. The chain recombines TRBV27 with TRBJ1-2; no clear D gene. The source material was peripheral blood. The CDR3 sequence is CASSHGSYGYTF. The CDR3 coding sequence is TGTGCCAGCAGTCACGGGTCGTATGGCTACACCTTC.